These T cell receptor beta chains were read from a single sample in a study of identical twins. In TCRdb, the 5' RACE reads were re-called with MiXCR into one record per CDR3 protein. This table has about 530,000 distinct CDR3 sequences, about a fifth appearing once. These records were also assigned to another study, of yellow fever vaccine responses in identical twins.

The sequenced sample consisted of CD4+ T cells sorted from blood. These receptors originate from a young woman in good health. CDR3s include the opening cysteine and the closing phenylalanine or tryptophan. The D gene is left open where the match is weak. Clone sizes are given selectively: once, few, many, or a class where the clone is expanded.

D	J	V	size	DNA	CDR3
NA	TRBJ1-2	TRBV12-3/TRBV12-4	few	TGTGCCAGCAGTTTAGGTGGAAGTTATGGCTACACCTTC	CASSLGGSYGYTF
NA	TRBJ2-3	TRBV3-1	few	TGTGCCAGCAGCTTAAGTTATACGCAGTATTTT	CASSLSYTQYF
NA	TRBJ1-1	TRBV5-1	few	TGCGCCAGCAGCTACCGGGGATTTAACACTGAAGCTTTCTTT	CASSYRGFNTEAFF
TRBD1	TRBJ2-3	TRBV29-1	few	TGCAGCGTTACCGGGACAGGCACAGATACGCAGTATTTT	CSVTGTGTDTQYF
NA	TRBJ2-5	TRBV20-1	once	TGCAGTGCGTTTTCGACAGGGTTCGGGAGGGAGACCCAGTACTTC	CSAFSTGFGRETQYF
TRBD1	TRBJ2-1	TRBV20-1	NA	TGCAGTGCTAGAGATGCGACAGGGGGCTTCAATGAGCAGTTCTTC	CSARDATGGFNEQFF
NA	TRBJ1-6	TRBV20-1	NA	TGCAGTGCCAAAATTCCGGGGGTGAATAATTCACCCCTCCACTTT	CSAKIPGVNNSPLHF
TRBD2	TRBJ2-7	TRBV28	NA	TGTGCCACCACGGGAGGATACGAGCAGTACTTC	CATTGGYEQYF
NA	TRBJ1-6	TRBV28	few	TGTGCCAGCACCGCGGGGAGGGGTAATTCTTATTCACCCCTCCACTTT	CASTAGRGNSYSPLHF
NA	TRBJ2-3	TRBV3-1	NA	TGTGCCAGCAGCCAATTTGATACGCAGTATTTT	CASSQFDTQYF
NA	TRBJ1-3	TRBV27	few	TGTGCCAGCAGTTTATCGGGGCGGGACTCTGGAAACACCATATATTTT	CASSLSGRDSGNTIYF
TRBD2	TRBJ2-3	TRBV12-3/TRBV12-4	few	TGTGCCAGCAGCCACCTTAGCGGGGGGGGGACAGATACGCAGTATTTT	CASSHLSGGGTDTQYF
NA	TRBJ2-3	TRBV2	NA	TGTGCCTTAAAGAGCAGTACAAGCACAGATACGCAGTATTTT	CALKSSTSTDTQYF
NA	TRBJ2-7	TRBV2	NA	TGTGCCAGCAGGGATGTGTCAGGGTGGGACCCGCGGAGCTCCTACGAGCAGTACTTC	CASRDVSGWDPRSSYEQYF
TRBD2	TRBJ2-1	TRBV28	NA	TGTGCCAGCAGTTCCCCCTCGTGGCGGGGGGAGAGCTCCTACAATGAGCAGTTCTTC	CASSSPSWRGESSYNEQFF
TRBD1	TRBJ2-4	TRBV28	NA	TGTGCCAGCAGTTTATGGGGACAGGGTTCCAAAAACATTCAGTACTTC	CASSLWGQGSKNIQYF
NA	TRBJ2-1	TRBV24-1	few	TGTGCCACCAGTGACGAGGGACCTAGACACAATGAGCAGTTCTTC	CATSDEGPRHNEQFF
TRBD2	TRBJ2-7	TRBV5-8	few	TGTGCCAGCAGCTTGGGGGCACTAGCGGGAGCAGGGGAGCAGTACTTC	CASSLGALAGAGEQYF
NA	TRBJ1-1	TRBV20-1	NA	TGCAGTGCTAGACGGGCAGAAAAGAACGCTGAAGCTTTCTTT	CSARRAEKNAEAFF
TRBD2	TRBJ2-1	TRBV12-3/TRBV12-4	NA	TGTGCCAGCAGTCCGGGGACTCCCGTCTCTCTAGCGGGCTCCTACAATGAGCAGTTCTTC	CASSPGTPVSLAGSYNEQFF
TRBD2	TRBJ2-1	TRBV12-3/TRBV12-4	few	TGTGCCAGCGTGGGGACTAGCGGGGGGTTCTACTCCTACAATGAGCAGTTCTTC	CASVGTSGGFYSYNEQFF
NA	TRBJ2-6	TRBV5-1	few	TGCGCCAGCAGCTTGGGGGGACTTGGGGCCAACGTCCTGACTTTC	CASSLGGLGANVLTF
NA	TRBJ1-1	TRBV29-1	few	TGCAGCGTTGCCGAGGGCATGAGCACTGAAGCTTTCTTT	CSVAEGMSTEAFF
TRBD2	TRBJ2-5	TRBV5-1	many	TGCGCCAGCAGCTTTGGACTAGCGGGAACAAACGGGGAGACCCAGTACTTC	CASSFGLAGTNGETQYF
NA	TRBJ1-5	TRBV24-1	NA	TGTGCCACCCAAGTGGGGGGCCAAAATCAGCCCCAGCATTTT	CATQVGGQNQPQHF
TRBD1	TRBJ2-1	TRBV6-5	NA	TGTGCCAGCAGTTACTCGGGACAGACAGGGTTTAATGAGCAGTTCTTC	CASSYSGQTGFNEQFF
NA	TRBJ2-7	TRBV20-1	few	TGCAGTGCTAGAGACTGGGGGGAGCAGTACTTC	CSARDWGEQYF
NA	TRBJ2-1	TRBV12-3/TRBV12-4	many	TGTGCCAGCAGGCAGGGGAATGAGCAGTTCTTC	CASRQGNEQFF
TRBD2	TRBJ2-5	TRBV6-1	NA	TGTGCCAGCAGTGGGCTCCGACTAGCGGGGGGAGAGACCCAGTACTTC	CASSGLRLAGGETQYF
NA	TRBJ2-7	TRBV12-3/TRBV12-4	NA	TGTGCCAGCAGTTTTCTTCCCCACGAGCAGTACTTC	CASSFLPHEQYF
NA	TRBJ2-3	TRBV28	NA	TGTGCCAGCAAGACAGGTAGCACAGATACGCAGTATTTT	CASKTGSTDTQYF
NA	TRBJ2-1	TRBV5-1	few	TGCGCCAGCAGCTTAGCAGACAGGGACTTCGATGAGCAGTTCTTC	CASSLADRDFDEQFF
NA	TRBJ1-3	TRBV6-5	few	TGTGCCAGCAGTTACTCCGAACTAGGAGCTGGAAACACCATATATTTT	CASSYSELGAGNTIYF
NA	TRBJ2-2	TRBV3-1	NA	TGTGCCAGCAGCCTCCAAGGACAGATAAACACCGGGGAGCTGTTTTTT	CASSLQGQINTGELFF
NA	TRBJ2-1	TRBV29-1	few	TGCAGCGTTGGGCAGGGCTCGAATGAGCAGTTCTTC	CSVGQGSNEQFF
TRBD2	TRBJ2-1	TRBV3-1	few	TGTGCCAGCAGCCAAGAAGGGCTAGCGGGAGGGTGGGGTGAGCAGTTCTTC	CASSQEGLAGGWGEQFF